This T cell receptor beta chain is from a study of CD8 T cells in Susac syndrome. The CDR3 is made up of 14 amino acids. V was clipped by 4 bases and J by 3 bases; unmatched bases: 1. Germline CDR1 is SGDLS and CDR2 is YYNGEE. Sequencing of TCR beta was performed on blood CD8+ and CD4+ T cells. The multiple sclerosis control group consisted of treatment-naive patients whose relapsing-remitting disease, which was either stable or active, fulfilled revised McDonald criteria. Negative isolation was used for CD8+ and CD4+ T cells, and FACS enrichment was applied to TEMRA cells. The RNA input was about 0.5 to 1 ug, and it was reverse transcribed with random hexamers. Across 54 Vbeta and 13 Jbeta, TCR beta CDR3 was amplified with immunoSEQ multiplex PCR. TCRdb passed the immunoSEQ multiplex PCR reads through MiXCR, listing each CDR3 protein once. The sample lists 150,000 to 250,000 distinct CDR3 sequences, more than 90% seen once, with about 0.087% in the top ten.

The sequenced sample was CD4+ T cells from PBMCs. This TCR was recovered from a human donor with multiple sclerosis. The chain joins TRBV9 to TRBJ2-3; 11 bases line up with TRBD2. CDR3 sequence (DNA): TGTGCCAGCAGCAGGACTAGCGGGACAGATACGCAGTATTTT. Amino acids: CASSRTSGTDTQYF.